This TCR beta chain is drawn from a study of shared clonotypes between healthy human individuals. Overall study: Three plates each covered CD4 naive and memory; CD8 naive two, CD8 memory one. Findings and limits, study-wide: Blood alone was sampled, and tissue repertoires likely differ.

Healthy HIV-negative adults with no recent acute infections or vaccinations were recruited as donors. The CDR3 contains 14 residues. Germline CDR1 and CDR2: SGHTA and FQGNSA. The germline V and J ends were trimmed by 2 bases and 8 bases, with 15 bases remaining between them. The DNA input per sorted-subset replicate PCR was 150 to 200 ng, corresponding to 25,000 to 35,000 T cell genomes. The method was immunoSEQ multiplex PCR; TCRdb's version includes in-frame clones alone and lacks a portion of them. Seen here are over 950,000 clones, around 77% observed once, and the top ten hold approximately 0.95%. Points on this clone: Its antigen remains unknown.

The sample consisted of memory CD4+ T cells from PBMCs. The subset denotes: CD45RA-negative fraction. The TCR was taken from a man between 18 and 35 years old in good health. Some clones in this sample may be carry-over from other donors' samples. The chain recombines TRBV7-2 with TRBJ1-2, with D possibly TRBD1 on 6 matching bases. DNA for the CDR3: TGTGCCAGCAGCTTACGGGGGGCACCGGAAGGCTACACCTTC. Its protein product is CASSLRGAPEGYTF.